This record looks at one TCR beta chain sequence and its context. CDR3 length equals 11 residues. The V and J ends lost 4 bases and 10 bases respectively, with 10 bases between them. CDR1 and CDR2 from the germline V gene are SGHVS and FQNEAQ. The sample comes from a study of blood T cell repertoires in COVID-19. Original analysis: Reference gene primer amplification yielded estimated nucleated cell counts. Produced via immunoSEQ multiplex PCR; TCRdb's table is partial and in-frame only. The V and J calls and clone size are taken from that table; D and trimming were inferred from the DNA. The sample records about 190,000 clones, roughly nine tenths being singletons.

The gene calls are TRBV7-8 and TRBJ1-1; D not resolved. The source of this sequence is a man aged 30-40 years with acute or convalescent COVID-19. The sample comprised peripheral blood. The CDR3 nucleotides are TGTGCCAGCAGCTCCTCTTATGTAGCTTTCTTT. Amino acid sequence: CASSSSYVAFF.